These 9 T cell receptor beta chains were sequenced from one sample in a study of T cell responses to AZD1222 COVID-19 vaccine. TCRdb's table, derived via immunoSEQ multiplex PCR, lists solely in-frame clones and lacks some. Among 90,000 to 120,000 clones listed, 70% to 90% were seen once. The sequenced sample was peripheral blood, obtained 28 days after the second AZD1222 dose. The receptors stem from an adult who received the AZD1222 COVID-19 vaccine.

The CDR3 loop reads CASSLGDEQFF. The DNA for the CDR3 is TGTGCCAGCAGCTTAGGGGATGAGCAGTTCTTC. This chain links TRBV7-9 with TRBJ2-1; D is uncertain. Germline values: CDR1 SEHNR, CDR2 FQNEAQ (reference sequence). The CDR3 sequence is 11 residues long. Trimming took 1 base from V and 8 from J, leaving 3 bases between them.

This clone was found a few times. This chain uses TRBV24-1 with TRBJ1-3; 11 bases are a match to TRBD1. The CDR3 spans 17 residues. Germline V CDR1 and CDR2: KGHDR, SFDVKD. Trimming took 7 bases from V and 3 from J; bases not matched to a gene: 10. CDR3 sequence: CATSPWTGQGDGNTIYF. In DNA, the CDR3 is TGTGCCACCAGCCCCTGGACGGGACAGGGGGATGGAAACACCATATATTTT.

The rearrangement links TRBV7-2 to TRBJ1-1; 7 nucleotides match TRBD1. Trimming took 5 bases from V and 7 from J; bases not matched to a gene: 4. This CDR3 is built from 12 residues. Germline CDR1 reads SGHTA; CDR2 reads FQGNSA. Here the CDR3 reads CASSLTGDEAFF. The CDR3 nucleotides are TGTGCCAGCAGCCTTACAGGGGATGAAGCTTTCTTT.

This clone was counted a single time. J is TRBJ1-5 and V is TRBV7-2; a weak D match, TRBD1 (5 bases). CDR3 length: 18 amino acids. The germline V gene has CDR1 SGHTA and CDR2 FQGNSA. V lost 5 bases and J 5 bases, leaving 25 bases between the germline ends. The CDR3 bases are TGTGCCAGCAGCCCGGGGGAGGGGTCAGGGACTCGTCATCAGCCCCAGCATTTT. The encoded protein is CASSPGEGSGTRHQPQHF.

This clone was seen once. The CDR3 spells CASSSTEDNSPLHF. As DNA, the CDR3 is TGTGCCAGCAGTAGTACCGAGGATAATTCACCCCTCCACTTT. The chain is built from TRBV6-4 and TRBJ1-6; D remains unclear. Trimming pared 5 bases from V and 5 bases from J, leaving 10 bases between. CDR3 length equals 14 residues. CDR1 and CDR2 from the germline V gene are MRHNA and SNTAGT.

The rearrangement uses TRBV7-2 and TRBJ2-7; D may be TRBD1 or TRBD2 (7 bases each). Trimming stripped 4 bases from V and 4 bases from J, with 17 bases between. The CDR3 totals 15 residues. The V gene's germline CDR1 is SGHTA and CDR2 FQGNSA. CDR3 loop: CASSSTGTAGYEQYF. The CDR3 coding sequence is TGTGCCAGCAGCTCAACCGGGACAGCGGGGTACGAGCAGTACTTC.

The rearrangement joins TRBV14 to TRBJ1-2; no clear D. The length of the CDR3 is 14 residues. Looked up from germline, CDR1 is SGHDN and CDR2 is FVKESK. Trimming stripped 1 base from V and 3 bases from J, with 9 bases between. The CDR3 loop is CASSQGERYYGYTF. The CDR3 nucleotides are TGTGCCAGCAGCCAAGGAGAGCGTTACTATGGCTACACCTTC.

The V and J genes are TRBV27 and TRBJ2-5; D unresolved. The CDR3 spans 13 residues. Germline V gene sequence: CDR1 MNHEY, CDR2 SMNVEV (reference sequence). Trimming left V 8 bases short and J 5 bases short, with 15 bases between. CDR3 nucleotide sequence: TGTGCCAGCCCAGGCCTAGTTGTTGAGACCCAGTACTTC. Protein product: CASPGLVVETQYF.

The chain is built from TRBV5-1 and TRBJ1-2, with D tentatively TRBD1 (5 bases). The CDR3 is 18 residues long. V lost 2 bases and J 7 bases, leaving 27 bases between the germline ends. Germline values: CDR1 SGHRS, CDR2 YFSETQ. For the CDR3, the DNA is TGCGCCAGCAGCTTACGGAGCCTAATTGGAGTAAGGGGTGGTGGCTACACCTTC. It translates to CASSLRSLIGVRGGGYTF.